This T cell receptor beta chain was found in a study of T cell repertoires in cytomegalovirus infection. The overall study: Newly reported HLA-C-restricted and thoroughly characterized HLA-B-restricted CMV epitopes were employed. An indication of both CMV infection and matching HLA type came from public TCR beta signatures. Whole-study results and caveats: CMV-specific TCR beta clonotypes restricted by HLA-C dominated the ex vivo response. Using cumulative public TCR beta family frequency, the authors identified those who carried CMV together with the relevant HLA.

From the reads, TCRdb called clonotypes with MiXCR, one entry per CDR3 protein. The repertoire holds some 500,000 distinct CDR3 sequences, with 30% to 40% as singletons. The CDR3 covers 15 residues. V gave up 3 bases and J gave up 5 bases, with 14 bases separating them. Germline V gene lookup returns CDR1 SGHTA and CDR2 FQGNSA. With respect to this clonotype: The antigen remains undetermined.

Sequenced here: cultured PBMCs, sampled from culture after CMV antigen stimulation. This rearrangement joins TRBV7-2 to TRBJ1-5, with a tentative D call TRBD1 (5 bases). The TCR originated in a human donor in good health (CMV status not recorded). Some clones in this sample may be carry-over from other donors' samples. The CDR3 DNA follows: TGTGCCAGCAGCTTGAACCGGGGCAGAGATCAGCCCCAGCATTTT. It translates to CASSLNRGRDQPQHF.